This record concerns one T cell receptor (beta chain) sequence. V was clipped by 7 bases and J by 3 bases, with 10 bases between them. The CDR3 is 13 residues long. Germline V gene lookup returns CDR1 MNHGY and CDR2 SVAAGI. Treatment meaning: preoperative locoregional IRX-2 cytokine immunotherapy. Patients received preoperative, locoregional IRX-2 cytokine immunotherapy in a phase Ib study. These data are taken from a study of preoperative IRX-2 immunotherapy in early breast cancer. Data came from immunoSEQ multiplex PCR; TCRdb stores just in-frame clones and leaves some out. The sample has roughly 5,300 clones, 73% seen once; the top ten hold about 15%.

The chain employs TRBV6-9 and TRBJ1-5; D ambiguous. The sequence was obtained from a human donor with breast cancer. Sequenced here: tumor tissue, sampled before IRX-2 immunotherapy. The CDR3 here is CASKQALNQPQHF. CDR3 DNA sequence: TGTGCCAGCAAGCAGGCGCTCAATCAGCCCCAGCATTTT.